The entry below describes one TCR beta chain. Its antigen is as yet unknown. The treatment was: around 19 received Ad26.COV2.S at low or high dose, single or two shots; five or six received placebo; per-sample allocation not given. All samples were drawn on day 63, counting from the first vaccine or placebo injection. V was cut by 1 base and J by 0 bases, with 13 bases left in between. This CDR3 contains 17 residues. Germline values: CDR1 ENHRY, CDR2 SYGVKD. The data belong to a study of Ad26.COV2.S vaccination and SARS-CoV-2 variants. Findings of the study overall: There was a possibility that the TCR breadth and depth analyses underestimated total T cell responses. The study found higher spike-specific TCR breadth in vaccine than placebo recipients. Vaccine recipients and placebo recipients showed similar non-spike TCR breadth. A substantial breadth of spike-specific CD8+ and CD4+ T cell responses after vaccination has been reported.

The method was immunoSEQ multiplex PCR; TCRdb's version includes in-frame clones alone and lacks a portion of them. The sample carries hundreds of thousands of clones, roughly 81% recorded once. This TCR was recovered from a person aged 18-65 years who received the Ad26.COV2.S COVID-19 vaccine or a placebo. The rearrangement uses TRBV10-3 and TRBJ1-3; D remains unclear. Sequencing used peripheral blood, obtained in a trial of Ad26.COV2.S vaccine versus placebo. As DNA, the CDR3 is TGTGCCATCAGTGAGTTACTCATACTTAGCTCTGGAAACACCATATATTTT. This sequence encodes CAISELLILSSGNTIYF.